These 15 T cell receptor beta chains were sequenced from one sample in a study of blood T cell repertoires in COVID-19. The data were produced by immunoSEQ multiplex PCR, yet TCRdb's version contains in-frame clones alone and is incomplete. The table includes about 150,000 clones, 83% detected once. Specimen: peripheral blood. These receptors originate from a woman aged 55-70 years with COVID-19, enrolled during active disease.

J is TRBJ1-2 and V is TRBV19, with 9 bases matching TRBD1. Germline trimming cut 1 base from V and 6 bases from J; bases unmatched to any gene: 6. CDR1 is LNHDA and CDR2 is SQIVND in the germline V gene (reference sequence). The CDR3 is 15 residues long. Written as DNA, the CDR3 is TGTGCCAGTAGTATAGTGGCGGGACAGGGACATGGCTACACCTTC. Residues: CASSIVAGQGHGYTF.

This rearrangement joins TRBV10-1 to TRBJ2-4; the D gene is possibly TRBD2 (7 bases). The CDR3 has 17 residues. V was cut by 0 bases and J by 3 bases, with 15 bases left in between. From germline, CDR1 is WNHNN and CDR2 SYGVQD (reference sequence). CDR3 nucleotides: TGCGCCAGCAGTGAGTCGACAGGCTGGGGGGGCAAAAACATTCAGTACTTC. This encodes CASSESTGWGGKNIQYF.

This clone has a single count. The rearrangement links TRBV7-8 to TRBJ1-5; 7 bases are a match to TRBD1. J was trimmed by 4 bases and V by 1 base; bases with no gene match: 16. The CDR3 extends over 19 amino acids. Germline V gene lookup returns CDR1 SGHVS and CDR2 FQNEAQ. CDR3 DNA sequence: TGTGCCAGCAGCTTAGAACCAGGGGGAATAGTGGGGCCAAATCAGCCCCAGCATTTT. Its protein product is CASSLEPGGIVGPNQPQHF.

This chain connects TRBV27 to TRBJ1-4, with 11 bases identical to TRBD1. Germline V CDR1 and CDR2: MNHEY, SMNVEV (reference sequence). The CDR3 loop spans 14 amino acids. Trimming took 4 bases from V and 8 from J; bases not matched to a gene: 3. The CDR3 region is CASSSWTGGEKLFF. The CDR3 region has the DNA TGTGCCAGCAGTTCCTGGACAGGGGGCGAAAAACTGTTTTTT.

This chain links TRBV9 with TRBJ1-4; 9 bases are shared with TRBD1. The CDR3 contains 15 residues. The germline V gene has CDR1 SGDLS and CDR2 YYNGEE. Trimming took 0 bases from V and 8 from J; bases not matched to a gene: 5. The CDR3 is CASSVVGTGSEKLFF. The CDR3 DNA sequence: TGTGCCAGCAGCGTAGTAGGGACAGGGTCAGAAAAACTGTTTTTT. The full variable domain, its missing parts supplied by reference TRBV9 and TRBJ1-4, is DSGVTQTPKHLITATGQRVTLRCSPRSGDLSVYWYQQSLDQGLQFLIQYYNGEERAKGNILERFSAQQFPDLHSELNLSSLELGDSALYFCASSVVGTGSEKLFFGSGTQLSVL.

This rearrangement joins TRBV5-8 to TRBJ2-1, with 10 bases identical to TRBD2. The V and J ends lost 0 bases and 0 bases, in that order; junction bases with no gene match: 6. CDR3 length: 18 residues. CDR1 is SGHTS, CDR2 YDEGEE, per germline. CDR3 residues: CASSLGSGRARSYNEQFF. CDR3 DNA sequence: TGTGCCAGCAGCTTGGGCAGCGGGAGGGCCCGCTCCTACAATGAGCAGTTCTTC.

The rearrangement uses TRBV7-3 and TRBJ2-2; D unresolved. This CDR3 has 14 amino acids. Trimming shortened V by 4 bases and J by 1 base, and 7 bases separated the two germline ends. CDR1 SGHTA and CDR2 FQGTGA come from the germline V gene. The CDR3 DNA follows: TGTGCCAGCAGCTGGAGAAGGAACACCGGGGAGCTGTTTTTT. This encodes CASSWRRNTGELFF.

This chain connects TRBV30 to TRBJ1-1; no reliable D call. V shed 0 bases and J shed 5 bases, with 10 bases lying between them. There are 13 residues in the CDR3. Germline V lookup: CDR1 GTSNPN, CDR2 SVGIG (reference sequence). The CDR3 DNA follows: TGTGCCTGGAGTGTAATGGGAGGAACTGAAGCTTTCTTT. Protein sequence: CAWSVMGGTEAFF. Full variable domain (missing parts from reference TRBV30 and TRBJ1-1): SQTIHQWPATLVQPVGSPLSLECTVEGTSNPNLYWYRQAAGRGLQLLFYSVGIGQISSEVPQNLSASRPQDRQFILSSKKLLLSDSGFYLCAWSVMGGTEAFFGQGTRLTVV.

The gene calls are TRBV18 and TRBJ1-2, with a possible D match to TRBD1 (6 bases). The CDR3 totals 13 residues. In germline, CDR1 is KGHSH, CDR2 LQKENI. Trimming took 5 bases from V and 8 from J, leaving 15 bases between them. The DNA for the CDR3 is TGTGCCAGCTCATCGGACAGCCCCGGCGGCTACACCTTC. Encoded protein: CASSSDSPGGYTF.

V and J are TRBV7-8 and TRBJ1-5; D remains ambiguous. Germline V lookup: CDR1 SGHVS, CDR2 FQNEAQ. Between the trimmed V and J ends, which lost 5 bases and 5 bases, there was a span of 22 bases. The CDR3 spans 17 residues. The chain's CDR3 is CASSLDSGGRVYQPQHF. In DNA, the CDR3 is TGTGCCAGCAGCCTCGATTCCGGAGGACGGGTATATCAGCCCCAGCATTTT.

The chain couples TRBV6-4 to TRBJ2-3, with TRBD1 matching 7 bases. Germline trimming cut 5 bases from V and 5 bases from J; bases unmatched to any gene: 10. Germline CDR1 reads MRHNA; CDR2 reads SNTAGT. The CDR3 runs 15 residues. The CDR3 region has the DNA TGTGCCAGCAGTCTTGAGGGGACAGTAAGAGATACGCAGTATTTT. As protein: CASSLEGTVRDTQYF.

The rearrangement links TRBV6-1 to TRBJ2-5; 8 positions match TRBD2. The CDR3 is 15 residues long. Germline assignment: CDR1 MNHNS and CDR2 SASEGT. The V gene end was trimmed by 1 base and the J gene end by 4 bases; junction bases not matched to a gene: 5. The CDR3 spells CASSEGILAGETQYF. Here the CDR3 DNA reads TGTGCCAGCAGTGAAGGAATCCTAGCGGGAGAGACCCAGTACTTC.

The chain recombines TRBV24-1 with TRBJ2-1; 14 bases agree with TRBD2. Germline CDR1 reads KGHDR; CDR2 reads SFDVKD. V was pared by 3 bases and J by 12 bases, with 3 bases of the junction left unmatched. This CDR3 is built from 14 residues. The CDR3 nucleotides read TGTGCCACCAGTGATGGACTAGCGGGAGGCCGGCAGTTCTTC. It encodes CATSDGLAGGRQFF.

This clone was seen only a few times. The V call is TRBV5-1, the J call TRBJ2-5; 9 bases are shared with TRBD2. Unmatched junction bases numbered 1, after V lost 0 bases and J lost 4 bases. Germline loops: CDR1 SGHRS, CDR2 YFSETQ. This CDR3 is 14 amino acids long. The CDR3 DNA reads TGCGCCAGCAGCTTGGGTAGCGGGGGAGAGACCCAGTACTTC. Translating it yields CASSLGSGGETQYF.

This chain joins TRBV10-1 and TRBJ1-1; TRBD1 is a possible D gene (6 bases). V was cut by 3 bases and J by 1 base, with 12 bases left in between. The CDR3 runs to 15 residues. Germline V CDR1 and CDR2: WNHNN, SYGVQD (reference sequence). As DNA, the CDR3 is TGCGCCAGCAGTGACCGACAGGTAAGGAACACTGAAGCTTTCTTT. This codes for CASSDRQVRNTEAFF.